The 14 T cell receptor beta chains in this list originate from one sample, sequenced in a study of T cells in Graves' hyperthyroidism and ophthalmopathy. RNA transcripts were the template for amplifying TCR beta CDR3 regions. Initially, a first-round RT-PCR of the TCR CDR3 employed the HTBI primer set. TCRdb re-called the multiplex PCR reads with MiXCR, one entry per CDR3 protein. The sample holds hundreds of thousands of distinct CDR3 sequences, around 39% seen once. Sequencing was done on a sample of blood. The receptor set was obtained from a man aged 18 to 30 with Graves' hyperthyroidism.

V and J are TRBV5-1 and TRBJ2-7, with D tentatively TRBD1 (5 bases). The germline V and J ends were trimmed by 2 bases and 3 bases, with 12 bases remaining between them. The CDR3 runs to 14 residues. The germline V gene encodes CDR1 SGHRS and CDR2 YFSETQ. CDR3 loop: CASSFDRINYEQYF. CDR3 coding DNA: TGCGCCAGCAGCTTTGACAGAATAAACTACGAGCAGTACTTC.

The chain carries TRBV11-1 and TRBJ1-3; TRBD1 is a possible D gene (5 bases). V lost 3 bases and J 0 bases, leaving 9 bases between the germline ends. CDR1 and CDR2 (germline): SGHAT, FQDESV (reference sequence). This CDR3 is built from 15 residues. CDR3 sequence (DNA): TGTGCCAGCAGCTTTGACAGCAACTCTGGAAACACCATATATTTT. Encoded protein: CASSFDSNSGNTIYF.

The chain joins TRBV5-5 to TRBJ2-2, with D unresolved. This CDR3 spans 15 amino acids. The ends were cut back, 0 bases at V and 3 bases at J, with 9 bases in the middle. From germline, CDR1 is SGHKS and CDR2 YYEKEE (reference sequence). The CDR3 is CASSLDPTYTGELFF. The DNA of the CDR3 is TGTGCCAGCAGCTTGGACCCTACTTACACCGGGGAGCTGTTTTTT.

There are many counts of this clonotype. The chain links TRBV12-3 or TRBV12-4 to TRBJ1-2; no clear D. This CDR3 spans 13 amino acids. The V end was cut by 5 bases, the J end by 4 bases, with 11 bases between. The CDR3: CASSRETSYGYTF. DNA for the CDR3: TGTGCCAGCAGTCGGGAAACCTCCTATGGCTACACCTTC.

The chain couples TRBV2 to TRBJ1-2; 9 bases are a match to TRBD1. Germline V gene sequence: CDR1 SNHLY, CDR2 FYNNEI. Trimming removed 8 bases from V and 10 bases from J; junction bases left unmatched: 8. The length of the CDR3 is 12 residues. The CDR3 here is CASSSGQGPYTF. The CDR3 coding sequence is TGTGCCAGCTCCTCGGGACAGGGACCCTACACCTTC.

At least ten counts were recorded for this clonotype. The V gene is TRBV6-4, the J gene TRBJ1-2, with 9 bases lining up with TRBD1. This CDR3 has 15 amino acids. V shed 3 bases, J shed 7 bases, and the junction held 9 bases outside the gene matches. Per the germline V gene, CDR1 is MRHNA and CDR2 is SNTAGT. CDR3 nucleotides: TGTGCCAGCAGTGAAACCGGGACAGGGAGCTCTGGCTACACCTTC. Translating gives CASSETGTGSSGYTF.

This clonotype appeared many times. The chain employs TRBV7-9 and TRBJ2-7, with 7 bases aligning to TRBD2. The CDR3 contains 14 residues. The junction had 7 bases not matched to a gene; V was cut back by 6 bases and J by 2 bases. Germline V gene data show CDR1 as SEHNR and CDR2 as FQNEAQ (reference sequence). The CDR3 reads CASSWEGRAYEQYF. The CDR3 DNA reads TGTGCCAGCAGTTGGGAGGGCAGGGCCTACGAGCAGTACTTC.

In its sample, this clonotype was seen many times. V usage is TRBV7-9 and J usage is TRBJ1-6; D is unresolved. CDR3 size: 13 residues. V shed 3 bases and J shed 8 bases, with 8 bases lying between them. The V gene's germline CDR1 is SEHNR and CDR2 FQNEAQ (reference sequence). The CDR3 DNA follows: TGTGCCAGCAGCTTGAGGTCGGATTCACCCCTCCACTTT. It is translated as CASSLRSDSPLHF.

The chain couples TRBV7-3 to TRBJ1-1, with D possibly TRBD1 on 5 matching bases. This CDR3 region has 15 residues. The germline CDR1 and CDR2 sequences are SGHTA and FQGTGA. With 1 base removed from V and 4 bases from J, the gap between germline ends came to 13 bases. In nucleotides, the CDR3 is TGTGCCAGCAGCTTAATAGACAGATGGGGCACTGAAGCTTTCTTT. Translated: CASSLIDRWGTEAFF.

V gene TRBV7-2 combines with J gene TRBJ2-5; 7 nucleotides line up with TRBD2. J gave up 5 bases and V 2 bases, and 5 bases lay outside the gene matches. Germline values: CDR1 SGHTA, CDR2 FQGNSA. The CDR3 is 14 amino acids. The CDR3 sequence is CASSLSYGGETQYF. Here the CDR3 DNA reads TGTGCCAGCAGCTTATCTTACGGGGGGGAGACCCAGTACTTC.

This clonotype was detected many times. The J gene is TRBJ2-6, the V gene TRBV20-1, with unresolved D. V was clipped by 1 base and J by 0 bases, with 4 bases between them. The germline V gene encodes CDR1 DFQATT and CDR2 SNEGSKA (reference sequence). The CDR3 loop spans 14 amino acids. CDR3 bases: TGCAGTGCTAGAGTGAACTCTGGGGCCAACGTCCTGACTTTC. Amino acids: CSARVNSGANVLTF.

This clonotype has ten or more counts. The chain uses TRBV19 and TRBJ1-6; D is uncertain. The CDR3 is 16 amino acids. Germline CDR1 is LNHDA and CDR2 is SQIVND (reference sequence). V was pared by 5 bases and J by 9 bases, with 20 bases between. The DNA of the CDR3 is TGTGCCAGTAGTCCGCGGACTGCCCGTCTGGGTTCACCCCTCCACTTT. Translating gives CASSPRTARLGSPLHF.

The chain joins TRBV9 to TRBJ1-2; D is ambiguous. Germline CDR1 and CDR2: SGDLS and YYNGEE. Trimming cost V 4 bases and J 3 bases, with 13 bases left between them. The CDR3 length is 14 residues. The CDR3 reads CASSQEGRDYGYTF. The CDR3 region has the DNA TGTGCCAGCAGCCAGGAGGGAAGGGACTATGGCTACACCTTC.

This clonotype was seen at least ten times. The V gene is TRBV20-1, the J gene TRBJ1-1; D ambiguous. V dropped 3 bases and J dropped 2 bases, with 4 bases sitting between them. The CDR3 loop spans 11 amino acids. Germline V gene data show CDR1 as DFQATT and CDR2 as SNEGSKA (reference sequence). CDR3 region: CSASHNTEAFF. DNA for the CDR3: TGCAGTGCTAGTCATAACACTGAAGCTTTCTTT.